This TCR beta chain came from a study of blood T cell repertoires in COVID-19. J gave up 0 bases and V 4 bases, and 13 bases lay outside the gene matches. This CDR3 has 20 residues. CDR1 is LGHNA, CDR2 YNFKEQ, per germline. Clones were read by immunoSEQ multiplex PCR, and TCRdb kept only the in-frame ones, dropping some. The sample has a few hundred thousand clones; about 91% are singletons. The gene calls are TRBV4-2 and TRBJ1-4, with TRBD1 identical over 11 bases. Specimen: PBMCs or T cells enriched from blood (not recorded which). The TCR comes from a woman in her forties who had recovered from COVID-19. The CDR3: CASSRHWAGTGGATNEKLFF. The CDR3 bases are TGTGCCAGCAGCCGACACTGGGCCGGGACAGGGGGTGCAACTAATGAAAAACTGTTTTTT.